Presented here are 3 T cell receptor beta chains from one specimen sequenced in a study of shared clonotypes between healthy human individuals. Profiled with immunoSEQ multiplex PCR; TCRdb holds only in-frame clones, not every one. The sample carries around 2.3 million clones, about 94% recorded once. Sequenced material: naive CD4+ T cells sorted from blood. Subset noted: CD45RA+ positively selected. Every receptor here comes from a man between 18 and 35 years old in good health.

The chain couples TRBV13 to TRBJ1-1; D gene unclear. The CDR3 is made up of 15 amino acids. The germline gives CDR1 PRHDT, CDR2 FYEKMQ (reference sequence). The V end lost 0 bases, the J end lost 0 bases, and 8 bases lay between the germline ends. The CDR3 DNA reads as TGTGCCAGCAGCTTAGGACAGAAAATGAACACTGAAGCTTTCTTT. Translating gives CASSLGQKMNTEAFF.

The chain is built from TRBV19 and TRBJ1-5; D possibly corresponds to TRBD1 (5 bases). The V end was cut by 3 bases, the J end by 4 bases, with 13 bases between. The CDR3 runs 15 residues. Looked up from germline, CDR1 is LNHDA and CDR2 is SQIVND (reference sequence). CDR3 sequence (DNA): TGTGCCAGTAGTATGGGCAGGGAGGTGAATCAGCCCCAGCATTTT. This sequence encodes CASSMGREVNQPQHF.

The genes are TRBV5-1 and TRBJ2-3; no definite D call. The CDR3 is 12 amino acids. Germline V gene lookup returns CDR1 SGHRS and CDR2 YFSETQ. V was pared by 7 bases and J by 2 bases, with 8 bases between. CDR3 sequence reads: CASGLNTDTQYF. For the CDR3, the DNA is TGCGCCAGCGGCCTCAACACAGATACGCAGTATTTT. The entire variable domain, with the rest obtained from reference TRBV5-1 and TRBJ2-3, is as follows: KAGVTQTPRYLIKTRGQQVTLSCSPISGHRSVSWYQQTPGQGLQFLFEYFSETQRNKGNFPGRFSGRQFSNSRSEMNVSTLELGDSALYLCASGLNTDTQYFGPGTRLTVL.